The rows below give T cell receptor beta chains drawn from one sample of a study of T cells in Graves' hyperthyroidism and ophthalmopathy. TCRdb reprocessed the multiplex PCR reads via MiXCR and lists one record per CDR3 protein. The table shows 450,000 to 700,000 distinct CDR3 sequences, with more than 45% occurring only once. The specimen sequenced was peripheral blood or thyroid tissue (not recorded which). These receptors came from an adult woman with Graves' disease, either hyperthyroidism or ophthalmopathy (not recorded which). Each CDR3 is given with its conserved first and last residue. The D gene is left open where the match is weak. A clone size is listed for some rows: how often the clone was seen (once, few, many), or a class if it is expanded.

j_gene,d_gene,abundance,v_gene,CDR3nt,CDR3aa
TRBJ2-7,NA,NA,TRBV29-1,TGCAGCGTTGAAGGAGACCGGAGGCCCTACGAGCAGTACTTC,CSVEGDRRPYEQYF
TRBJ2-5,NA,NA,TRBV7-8,TGTGCCAGCAGCTCCGGGTGGGGAACAGACCAAGAGACCCAGTACTTC,CASSSGWGTDQETQYF
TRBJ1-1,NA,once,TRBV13,TGTGCCAGCAGTTTGGCCGGGGGCAGGGGGAACACTGAAGCTTTCTTT,CASSLAGGRGNTEAFF
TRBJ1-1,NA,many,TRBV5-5,TGTGCCAGCAGCTTGGCCGCAACCAAGATAGACACTGAAGCTTTCTTT,CASSLAATKIDTEAFF
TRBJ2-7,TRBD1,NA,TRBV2,TGTGCCAGCTCACCGATACGGACAGGAGACTCCTACGAGCAGTACTTC,CASSPIRTGDSYEQYF
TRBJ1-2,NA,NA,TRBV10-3,TGTGCCATCAGTATTGCCCGGGGCATAACAGACTATGGCTACACCTTC,CAISIARGITDYGYTF
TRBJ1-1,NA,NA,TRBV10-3,TGTGCCATCAGTGAGGAGGGTAAGTGGGCTGAAGCTTTCTTT,CAISEEGKWAEAFF
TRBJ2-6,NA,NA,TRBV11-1,TGTGCCAGCAGCTTTGGGACCGGGGCCAACGTCCTGACTTTC,CASSFGTGANVLTF
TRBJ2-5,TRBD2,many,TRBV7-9,TGTGCCAGCAGCCCCATACTAGCGGGCCAAGAGACCCAGTACTTC,CASSPILAGQETQYF
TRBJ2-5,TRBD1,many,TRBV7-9,TGTGCCAGCAGCTTGGGGGACAGCAACCAAGAGACCCAGTACTTC,CASSLGDSNQETQYF
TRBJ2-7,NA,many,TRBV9,TGTGCCAGCAGCGTAGGACCAACGTACGAGCAGTACTTC,CASSVGPTYEQYF
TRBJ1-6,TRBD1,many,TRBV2,TGTGCCAGCAGTTCGGAGGGGGCAGGTTCACCCCTCCACTTT,CASSSEGAGSPLHF
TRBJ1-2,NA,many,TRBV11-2,TGTGCCAGCAGGACGGGCGGGGGGTATGGCTACACCTTC,CASRTGGGYGYTF
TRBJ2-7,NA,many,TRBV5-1,TGCGCCAGCGCAATGGGACCGGGGTTCATCTACGAGCAGTACTTC,CASAMGPGFIYEQYF
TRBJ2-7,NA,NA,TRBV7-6,TGTGCTAGTGGCGGCAGCTCCTACGAGCAGTACTTC,CASGGSSYEQYF
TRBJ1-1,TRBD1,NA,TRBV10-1,TGCGCCAGCAGCACAGGGGGACGGAACACTGAAGCTTTCTTT,CASSTGGRNTEAFF
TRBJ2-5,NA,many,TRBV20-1,TGCAGTGCGGAGAGAGCTCCCGGGGGGACCCAGTACTTC,CSAERAPGGTQYF
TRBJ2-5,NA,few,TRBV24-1,TGTGCCACCAGTCGTGACTCTGCCGAGACCCAGTACTTC,CATSRDSAETQYF
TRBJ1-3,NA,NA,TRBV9,TGTGCCAGCAGCGTTACACTAGGGGAATCTGGAAACACCATATATTTT,CASSVTLGESGNTIYF
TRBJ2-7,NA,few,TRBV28,TGTGCCACCTCCCCGGGGGACAACGAGCAGTACTTC,CATSPGDNEQYF
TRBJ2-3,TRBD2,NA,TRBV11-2,TGTGCCAGCACCTTGGTGCGGGAGGGCACAGATACGCAGTATTTT,CASTLVREGTDTQYF
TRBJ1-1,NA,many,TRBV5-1,TGCGCCAGCAGCTTGGTGTCAGGGTTGGTCACTGAAGCTTTCTTT,CASSLVSGLVTEAFF
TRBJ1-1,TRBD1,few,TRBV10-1,TGCGCCAGCAGAGGAGGGGACAGTGGGACTGAAGCTTTCTTT,CASRGGDSGTEAFF
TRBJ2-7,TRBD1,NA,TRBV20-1,TGCAGTGCTCTACCGGGACAGGGAAACGAGCAGTACTTC,CSALPGQGNEQYF
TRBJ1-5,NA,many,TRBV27,TGTGCCAGCGGGACCAATCAGCCCCAGCATTTT,CASGTNQPQHF
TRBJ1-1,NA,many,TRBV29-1,TGCAGCGTTTCCGTCCGTCTCGACACTGAAGCTTTCTTT,CSVSVRLDTEAFF
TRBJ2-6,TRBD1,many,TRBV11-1,TGTGCCAGCAGCTTTGCCGGGACAGTGTTCTCTGGGGCCAACGTCCTGACTTTC,CASSFAGTVFSGANVLTF
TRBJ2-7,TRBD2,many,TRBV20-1,TGCAGTGCTCCCCACCGGACTAGCCGCGACGAGCAGTACTTC,CSAPHRTSRDEQYF
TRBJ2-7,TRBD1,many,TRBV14,TGTGCCAGCAGCCATAGGGACAGGGTCTACGAGCAGTACTTC,CASSHRDRVYEQYF
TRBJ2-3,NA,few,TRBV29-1,TGCAGCGTTGATGCTAGCACAGATACGCAGTATTTT,CSVDASTDTQYF
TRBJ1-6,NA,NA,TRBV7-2,TGTGCCAGCAGCTTAATGGGGGCAAATTCACCCCTCCACTTT,CASSLMGANSPLHF
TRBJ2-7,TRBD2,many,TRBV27,TGTGCCAGCAGTTTGACGACTAGCGTCTACGAGCAGTACTTC,CASSLTTSVYEQYF
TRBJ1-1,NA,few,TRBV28,TGTGCCAGCAGTCCCCCCATGAACACTGAAGCTTTCTTT,CASSPPMNTEAFF
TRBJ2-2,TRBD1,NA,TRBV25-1,TGTGCCAGCTTGGCAGGGACAGGGGGTCCCGGGGAGCTGTTTTTT,CASLAGTGGPGELFF
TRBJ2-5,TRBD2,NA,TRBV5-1,TGCGCCAGCAGCTCAATTACCGGGACTACACAAGAGACCCAGTACTTC,CASSSITGTTQETQYF
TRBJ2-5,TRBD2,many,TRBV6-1,TGTGCCAGCAGGAGGGCTAGCGGGGAGACCCAGTACTTC,CASRRASGETQYF
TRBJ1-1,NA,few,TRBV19,TGTGCCAGTAGCCATCTGACAGGGAACACTGAAGCTTTCTTT,CASSHLTGNTEAFF
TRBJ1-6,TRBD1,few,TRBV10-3,TGTGCCATCAGGAGGGACAGGGACGATAATTCACCCCTCCACTTT,CAIRRDRDDNSPLHF
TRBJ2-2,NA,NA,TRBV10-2,TGCGCCAGCAGTGAGAGCACAGTCACCGGGGAGCTGTTTTTT,CASSESTVTGELFF
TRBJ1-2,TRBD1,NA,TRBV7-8,TGTGCCAGCAGCTTAGGAGGACAGGGGAAGCACTATGGCTACACCTTC,CASSLGGQGKHYGYTF
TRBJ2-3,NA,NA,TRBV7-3,TGTGCCAGCAGCTTAAGTGCGGGACTGACAGATACGCAGTATTTT,CASSLSAGLTDTQYF
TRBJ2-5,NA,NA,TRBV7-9,TGTGCCAGCAGGGGGGACGGGAATCAGCCCCAGTACTTC,CASRGDGNQPQYF
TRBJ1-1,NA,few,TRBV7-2,TGTGCCAGCAGCTTATCCAGGGCGGGGAACACTGAAGCTTTCTTT,CASSLSRAGNTEAFF
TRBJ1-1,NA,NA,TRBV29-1,TGCAGCGTTGTCAGGCTCTCTGAAGCTTTCTTT,CSVVRLSEAFF
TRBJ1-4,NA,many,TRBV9,TGTGCCAGCAGCGTAACAGATCGGGGTGAAAAACTGTTTTTT,CASSVTDRGEKLFF
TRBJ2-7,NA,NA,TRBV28,TGTGCCAGCAGAGACTTTGGGTACGAGCAGTACTTC,CASRDFGYEQYF
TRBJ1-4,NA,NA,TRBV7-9,TGTGCCAGCAGCGCAGGGGTGACCGGGGCTAAACTGTTTTTT,CASSAGVTGAKLFF
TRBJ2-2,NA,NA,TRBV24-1,TGTGCCACCAGTGCCATTAACAGGGATAACACCGGGGAGCTGTTTTTT,CATSAINRDNTGELFF
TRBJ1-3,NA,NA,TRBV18,TGTGCCAGCTCACCACGTGGAGGAGATCGAAACACCATATATTTT,CASSPRGGDRNTIYF